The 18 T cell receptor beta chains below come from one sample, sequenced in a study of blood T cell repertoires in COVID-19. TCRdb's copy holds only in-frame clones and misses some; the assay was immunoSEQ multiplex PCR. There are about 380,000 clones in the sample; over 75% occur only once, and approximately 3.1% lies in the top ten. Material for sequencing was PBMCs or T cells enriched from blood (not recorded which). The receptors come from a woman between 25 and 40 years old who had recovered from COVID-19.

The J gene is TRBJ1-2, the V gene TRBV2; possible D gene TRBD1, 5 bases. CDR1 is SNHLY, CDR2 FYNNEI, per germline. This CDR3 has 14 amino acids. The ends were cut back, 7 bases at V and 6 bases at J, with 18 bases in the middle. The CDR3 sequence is CASISRTPVDGYTF. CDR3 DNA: TGTGCCAGCATAAGCCGGACACCGGTCGATGGCTACACCTTC. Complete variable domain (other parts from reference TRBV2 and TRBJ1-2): EPEVTQTPSHQVTQMGQEVILRCVPISNHLYFYWYRQILGQKVEFLVSFYNNEISEKSEIFDDQFSVERPDGSNFTLKIRSTKLEDSAMYFCASISRTPVDGYTFGSGTRLTVV.

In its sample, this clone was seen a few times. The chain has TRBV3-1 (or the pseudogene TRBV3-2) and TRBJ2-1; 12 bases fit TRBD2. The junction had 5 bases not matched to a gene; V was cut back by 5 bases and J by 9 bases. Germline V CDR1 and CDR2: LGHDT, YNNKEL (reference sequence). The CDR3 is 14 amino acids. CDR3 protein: CASSSGLAGGEQFF. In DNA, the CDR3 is TGTGCCAGCAGCTCGGGACTAGCGGGCGGTGAGCAGTTCTTC.

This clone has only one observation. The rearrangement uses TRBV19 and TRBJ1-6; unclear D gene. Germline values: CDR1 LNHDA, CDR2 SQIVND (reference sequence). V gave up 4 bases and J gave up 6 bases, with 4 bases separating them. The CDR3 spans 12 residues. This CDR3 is CASSNGNSPLHF. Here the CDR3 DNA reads TGTGCCAGTAGTAACGGTAATTCACCCCTCCACTTT.

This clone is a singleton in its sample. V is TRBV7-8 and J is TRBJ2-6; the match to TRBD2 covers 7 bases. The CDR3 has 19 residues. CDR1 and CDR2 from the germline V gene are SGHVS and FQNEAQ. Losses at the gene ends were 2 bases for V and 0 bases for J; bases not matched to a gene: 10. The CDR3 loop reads CASSLRREVALSGANVLTF. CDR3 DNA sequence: TGTGCCAGCAGCTTAAGACGGGAGGTAGCTCTCTCTGGGGCCAACGTCCTGACTTTC. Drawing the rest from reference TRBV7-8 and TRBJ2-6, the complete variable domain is GAGVSQSPRYKVAKRGQDVALRCDPISGHVSLFWYQQALGQGPEFLTYFQNEAQLDKSGLPSDRFFAERPEGSVSTLKIQRTQQEDSAVYLCASSLRREVALSGANVLTFGAGSRLTVL.

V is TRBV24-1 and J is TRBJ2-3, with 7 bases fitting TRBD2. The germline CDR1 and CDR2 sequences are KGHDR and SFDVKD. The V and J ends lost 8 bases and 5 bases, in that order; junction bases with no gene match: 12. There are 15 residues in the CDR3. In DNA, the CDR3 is TGTGCCACCATGGATCGCGGGAGTGCTATAGATACGCAGTATTTT. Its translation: CATMDRGSAIDTQYF.

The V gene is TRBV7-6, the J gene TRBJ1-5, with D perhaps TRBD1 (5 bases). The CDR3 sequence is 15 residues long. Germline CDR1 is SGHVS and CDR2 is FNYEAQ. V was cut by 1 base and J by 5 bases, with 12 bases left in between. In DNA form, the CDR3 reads TGTGCCAGCAGCTTAGACCAGGGTCCGCATCAGCCCCAGCATTTT. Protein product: CASSLDQGPHQPQHF.

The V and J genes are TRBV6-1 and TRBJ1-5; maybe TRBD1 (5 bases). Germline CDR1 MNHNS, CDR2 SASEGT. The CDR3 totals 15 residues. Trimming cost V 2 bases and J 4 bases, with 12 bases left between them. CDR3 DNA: TGTGCCAGCAGTGAAATGGGGCAGAAGAATCAGCCCCAGCATTTT. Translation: CASSEMGQKNQPQHF.

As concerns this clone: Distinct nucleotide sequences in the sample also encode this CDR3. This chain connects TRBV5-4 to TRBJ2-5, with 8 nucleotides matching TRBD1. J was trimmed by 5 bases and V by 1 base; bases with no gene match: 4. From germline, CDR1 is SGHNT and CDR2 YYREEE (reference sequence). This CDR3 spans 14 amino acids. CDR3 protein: CASSLSRGRETQYF. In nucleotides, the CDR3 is TGTGCCAGCAGCTTGTCCAGGGGGCGGGAGACCCAGTACTTC.

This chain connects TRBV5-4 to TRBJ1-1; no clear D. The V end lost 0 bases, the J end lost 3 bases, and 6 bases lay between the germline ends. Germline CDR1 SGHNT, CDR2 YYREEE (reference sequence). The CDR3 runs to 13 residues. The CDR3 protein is CASSLAGDTEAFF. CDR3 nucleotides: TGTGCCAGCAGCTTGGCCGGGGACACTGAAGCTTTCTTT.

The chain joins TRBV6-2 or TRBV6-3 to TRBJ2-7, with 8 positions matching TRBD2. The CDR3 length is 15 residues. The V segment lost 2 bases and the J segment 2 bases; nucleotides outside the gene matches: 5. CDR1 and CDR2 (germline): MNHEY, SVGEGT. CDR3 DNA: TGTGCCAGCAGTTACAGGGGACTAGGCCCCTACGAGCAGTACTTC. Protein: CASSYRGLGPYEQYF.

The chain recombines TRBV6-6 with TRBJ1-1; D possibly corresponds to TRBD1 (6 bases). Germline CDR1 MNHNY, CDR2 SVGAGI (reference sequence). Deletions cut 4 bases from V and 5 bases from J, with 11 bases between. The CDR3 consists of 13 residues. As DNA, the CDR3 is TGTGCCAGCAGTTCTCGGGGGGCTACTGAAGCTTTCTTT. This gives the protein CASSSRGATEAFF.

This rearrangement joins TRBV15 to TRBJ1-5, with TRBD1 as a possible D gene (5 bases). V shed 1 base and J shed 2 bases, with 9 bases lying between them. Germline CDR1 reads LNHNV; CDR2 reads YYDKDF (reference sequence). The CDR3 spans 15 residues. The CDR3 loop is CATSRARGGNQPQHF. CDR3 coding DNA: TGTGCCACCAGCAGAGCAAGGGGCGGCAATCAGCCCCAGCATTTT.

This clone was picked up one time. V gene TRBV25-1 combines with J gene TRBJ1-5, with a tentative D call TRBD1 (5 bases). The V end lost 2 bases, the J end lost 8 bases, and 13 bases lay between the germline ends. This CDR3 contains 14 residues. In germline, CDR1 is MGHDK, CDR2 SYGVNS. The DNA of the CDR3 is TGTGCCAGCAGTGAAGGGGGGAGTGGGAAGCCCCAGCATTTT. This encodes CASSEGGSGKPQHF. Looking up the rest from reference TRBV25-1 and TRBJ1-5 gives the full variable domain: EADIYQTPRYLVIGTGKKITLECSQTMGHDKMYWYQQDPGMELHLIHYSYGVNSTEKGDLSSESTVSRIRTEHFPLTLESARPSHTSQYLCASSEGGSGKPQHFGDGTRLSIL.

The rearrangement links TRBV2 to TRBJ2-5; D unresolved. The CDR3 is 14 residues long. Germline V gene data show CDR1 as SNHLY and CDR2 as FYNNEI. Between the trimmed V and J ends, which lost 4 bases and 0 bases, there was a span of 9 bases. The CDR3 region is CASSGNWYQETQYF. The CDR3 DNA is TGTGCCAGCAGTGGAAACTGGTACCAAGAGACCCAGTACTTC.

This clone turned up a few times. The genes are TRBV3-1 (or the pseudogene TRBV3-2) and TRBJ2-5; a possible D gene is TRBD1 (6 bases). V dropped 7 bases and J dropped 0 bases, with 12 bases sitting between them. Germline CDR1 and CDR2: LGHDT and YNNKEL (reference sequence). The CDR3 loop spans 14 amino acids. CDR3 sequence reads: CASTPQGYQETQYF. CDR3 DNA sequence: TGTGCCAGCACCCCCCAGGGGTACCAAGAGACCCAGTACTTC.

The CDR3, as DNA: TGTGCCAGCAGCACCGTAGGGGGCACTGAAGCTTTCTTT. It specifies CASSTVGGTEAFF. The chain has TRBV5-5 and TRBJ1-1, with D possibly TRBD1 on 6 matching bases. The CDR3 totals 13 residues. Per germline, CDR1 SGHKS and CDR2 YYEKEE (reference sequence). V lost 4 bases, J lost 4 bases, and 11 bases lay in between.

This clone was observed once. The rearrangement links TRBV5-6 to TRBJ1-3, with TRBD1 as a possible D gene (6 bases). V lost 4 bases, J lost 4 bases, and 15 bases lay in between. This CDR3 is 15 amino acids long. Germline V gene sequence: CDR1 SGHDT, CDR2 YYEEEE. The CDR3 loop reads CASSRSSGVGNTIYF. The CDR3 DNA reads TGTGCCAGCAGCAGAAGTTCAGGGGTGGGAAACACCATATATTTT.

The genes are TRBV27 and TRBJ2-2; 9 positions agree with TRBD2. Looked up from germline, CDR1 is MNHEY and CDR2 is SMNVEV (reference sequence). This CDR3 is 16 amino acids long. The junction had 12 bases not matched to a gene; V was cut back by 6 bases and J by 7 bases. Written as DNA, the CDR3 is TGTGCCAGCAGCACCCTTAGCGGGGGAAGGGACGGGGAGCTGTTTTTT. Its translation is CASSTLSGGRDGELFF.